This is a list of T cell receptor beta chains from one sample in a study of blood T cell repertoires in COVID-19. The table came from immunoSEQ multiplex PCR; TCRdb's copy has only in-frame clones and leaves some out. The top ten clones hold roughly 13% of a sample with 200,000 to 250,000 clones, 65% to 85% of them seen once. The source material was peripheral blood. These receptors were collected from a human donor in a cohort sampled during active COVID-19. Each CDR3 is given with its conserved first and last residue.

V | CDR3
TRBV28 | CASRAGGGKDEQYF
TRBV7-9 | CASSPGAYTEAFF
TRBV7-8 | CASSLQDTVVWAQHF
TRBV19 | CASSQTLIPYNEQFF
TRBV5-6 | CASSLVISRIVYEQYF
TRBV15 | CATSRIGESYEQYF
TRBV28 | CASRTGTNEKLFF
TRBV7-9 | CASNPGEGYGYTF
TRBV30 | CAWSPGLSYNEQFF
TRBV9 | CASSSPFNEDTSTDTQYF
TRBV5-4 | CASNQGQANYGYTF
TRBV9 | CASSVGGAGAYEQYF
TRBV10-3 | CAISGRGLNTEAFF